The TCR beta chain described here comes from a study of technical replicates of blood from a handful of donors. Measured with immunoSEQ multiplex PCR; TCRdb has only the in-frame clones, and not every one. The table lists more than 65,000 clones, approximately 94% of them singletons. Sequencing was done on a sample of T cells isolated from PBMCs. The receptor was isolated from a human donor in good health.

CDR3 sequence (DNA): TGTGCCAGCAGCCGACTTAGACGGGATACGCAGTATTTT. It specifies CASSRLRRDTQYF. This chain links TRBV11-2 with TRBJ2-3; D is uncertain. V lost 5 bases and J lost 6, with 12 bases in between. The germline V gene has CDR1 SGHAT and CDR2 FQNNGV. The CDR3 runs to 13 residues.